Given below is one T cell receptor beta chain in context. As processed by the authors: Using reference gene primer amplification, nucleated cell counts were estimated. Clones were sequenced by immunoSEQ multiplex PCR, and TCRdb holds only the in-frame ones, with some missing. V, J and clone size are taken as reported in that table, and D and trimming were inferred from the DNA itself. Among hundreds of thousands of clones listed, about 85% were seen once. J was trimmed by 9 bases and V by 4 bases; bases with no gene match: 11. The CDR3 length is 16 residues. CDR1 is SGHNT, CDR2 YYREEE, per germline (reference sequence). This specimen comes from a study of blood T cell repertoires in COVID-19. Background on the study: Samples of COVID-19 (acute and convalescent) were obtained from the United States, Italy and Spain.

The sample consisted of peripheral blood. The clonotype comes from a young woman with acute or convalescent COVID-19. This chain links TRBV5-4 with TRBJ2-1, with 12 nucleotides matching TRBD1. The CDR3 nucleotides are TGTGCCAGCAGCGAGCCGGGACAGGGGGCCCCCGGTGAGCAGTTCTTC. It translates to CASSEPGQGAPGEQFF.